Sequencing of this TCR beta chain was carried out in a study of T cell responses to AZD1222 COVID-19 vaccine. The overall study: Pooling was applied to second doses at about 4 or about 12 weeks.

The CDR3 covers 14 residues. CDR1 SGHDN and CDR2 FVKESK come from the germline V gene. The junction had 1 base not matched to a gene; V was cut back by 4 bases and J by 1 base. Overall study results and limits: At study baseline, merely five or six AZD1222 recipients were seropositive. Close to half of spike-specific TCRs reportedly recognize unmutated variant regions.

Assay: immunoSEQ multiplex PCR; the TCRdb copy retains only in-frame clones and omits some. The sample consists of approximately 100,000 clones, more than 70% of them appearing once. This clone was counted a single time. No antigen is known for it. The receptor was derived from an adult in good health. The sequences come from peripheral blood, collected on day 0 of AZD1222 vaccination. The chain carries TRBV14 and TRBJ2-1; TRBD2 agrees at 7 bases. The CDR3 sequence is CASSLSGSYNEQFF. As DNA, the CDR3 is TGTGCCAGCAGCCTTAGCGGGTCCTACAATGAGCAGTTCTTC.